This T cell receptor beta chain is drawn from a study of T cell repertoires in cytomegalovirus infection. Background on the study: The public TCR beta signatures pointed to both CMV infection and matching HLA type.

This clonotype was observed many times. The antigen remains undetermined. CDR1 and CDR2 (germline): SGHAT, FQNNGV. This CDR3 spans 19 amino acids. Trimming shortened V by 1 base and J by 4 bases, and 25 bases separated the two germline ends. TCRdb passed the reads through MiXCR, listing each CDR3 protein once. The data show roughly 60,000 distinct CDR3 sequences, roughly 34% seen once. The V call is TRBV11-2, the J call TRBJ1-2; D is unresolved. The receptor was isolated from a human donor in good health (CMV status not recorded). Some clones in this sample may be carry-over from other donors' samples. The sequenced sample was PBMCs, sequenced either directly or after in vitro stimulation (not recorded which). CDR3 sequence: CASSLVGGLGSRVIYGYTF. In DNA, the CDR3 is TGTGCCAGCAGCTTAGTTGGAGGTTTGGGGAGCAGAGTGATCTATGGCTACACCTTC.